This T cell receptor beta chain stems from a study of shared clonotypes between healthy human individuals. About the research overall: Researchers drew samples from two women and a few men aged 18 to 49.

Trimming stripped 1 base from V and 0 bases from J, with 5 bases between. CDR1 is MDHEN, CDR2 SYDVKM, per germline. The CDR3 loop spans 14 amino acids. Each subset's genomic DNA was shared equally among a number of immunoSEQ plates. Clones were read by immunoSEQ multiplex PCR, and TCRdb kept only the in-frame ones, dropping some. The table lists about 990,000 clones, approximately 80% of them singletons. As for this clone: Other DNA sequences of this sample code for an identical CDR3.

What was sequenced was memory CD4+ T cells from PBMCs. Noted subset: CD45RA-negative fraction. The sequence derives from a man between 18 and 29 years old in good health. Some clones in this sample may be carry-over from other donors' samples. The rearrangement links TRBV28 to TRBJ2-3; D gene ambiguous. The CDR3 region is CASSLSGSTDTQYF. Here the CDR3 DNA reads TGTGCCAGCAGTTTATCTGGGAGCACAGATACGCAGTATTTT.